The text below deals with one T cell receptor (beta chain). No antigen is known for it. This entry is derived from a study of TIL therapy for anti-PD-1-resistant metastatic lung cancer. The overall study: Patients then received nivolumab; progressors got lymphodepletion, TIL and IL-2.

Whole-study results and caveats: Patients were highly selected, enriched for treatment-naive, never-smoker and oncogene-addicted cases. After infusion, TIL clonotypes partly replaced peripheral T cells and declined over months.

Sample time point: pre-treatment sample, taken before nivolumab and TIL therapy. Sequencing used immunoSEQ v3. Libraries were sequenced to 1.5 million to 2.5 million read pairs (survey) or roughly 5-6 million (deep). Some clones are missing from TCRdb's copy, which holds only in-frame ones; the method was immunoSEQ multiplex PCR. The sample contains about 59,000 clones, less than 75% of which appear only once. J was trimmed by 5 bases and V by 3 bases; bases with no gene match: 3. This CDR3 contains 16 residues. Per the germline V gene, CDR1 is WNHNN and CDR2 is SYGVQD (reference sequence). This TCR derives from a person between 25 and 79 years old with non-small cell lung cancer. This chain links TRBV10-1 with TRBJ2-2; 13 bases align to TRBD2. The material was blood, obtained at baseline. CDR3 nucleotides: TGCGCCAGCAGTGACTTGACTAGCGGGGGGACCGGGGAGCTGTTTTTT. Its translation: CASSDLTSGGTGELFF.